This entry is about one TCR beta chain. The sample is drawn from a study of T cell changes during pregnancy in multiple sclerosis. Sequenced by immunoSEQ multiplex PCR; TCRdb stores in-frame clones only, minus some. The sample lists 65,000 to 90,000 clones; almost 95% were seen once. Material: peripheral blood, obtained before pregnancy. This clonotype originated in a female donor with multiple sclerosis, enrolled in a pregnancy study.

The CDR3 protein is CTSRTLIGGVSNEQFF. In DNA form, the CDR3 reads TGCACCAGCAGGACTCTTATTGGGGGGGTAAGCAATGAGCAGTTCTTC. The chain is built from TRBV1 and TRBJ2-1; no check of the table's D call, TRBD2, against the DNA was made. TRBV1 is a pseudogene. The CDR3 runs to 16 residues.